These T cell receptor beta chains were read from a single sample in a study of blood T cell repertoires in COVID-19. Data came from immunoSEQ multiplex PCR; TCRdb stores just in-frame clones and leaves some out. The data contain roughly 360,000 clones, around 87% of them singletons. Sequenced: PBMCs or T cells enriched from blood (not recorded which). The receptors here all came from a young man who had recovered from COVID-19. CDR3s include the opening cysteine and the closing phenylalanine or tryptophan. The D gene is left open where the match is weak. Only some rows state a clone size, as once, few, many or a class for expanded clones.

D	V	J	size	DNA	CDR3
NA	TRBV9	TRBJ1-3	NA	TGTGCCAGCAGCGCCGGACCCCAGGGCCTCGGGAACACCATATATTTT	CASSAGPQGLGNTIYF
TRBD1	TRBV2	TRBJ1-5	NA	TGTGCCAGCAGTGAAGGAGGACAGGGCAATCAGCCCCAGCATTTT	CASSEGGQGNQPQHF
NA	TRBV29-1	TRBJ2-5	NA	TGCAGCGCATCCGGGACACTCGTAGAGACCCAGTACTTC	CSASGTLVETQYF
NA	TRBV7-3	TRBJ1-1	NA	TGTGCCAGCAGCCAAGGAAATTCCCCTGGAGGCGCTGAAGCTTTCTTT	CASSQGNSPGGAEAFF
TRBD1	TRBV9	TRBJ2-3	NA	TGTGCCAGCAGCAACCGGGACAGGGGAAATACGCAGTATTTT	CASSNRDRGNTQYF
TRBD1	TRBV7-9	TRBJ1-1	few	TGTGCCAGCAGCTCTGACAGGGCTGGGAACACTGAAGCTTTCTTT	CASSSDRAGNTEAFF
TRBD1	TRBV30	TRBJ2-7	few	TGTGCCTGGAGCTTTGGAACAGGGGGCTTCTACGAGCAGTACTTC	CAWSFGTGGFYEQYF
TRBD1	TRBV19	TRBJ2-2	NA	TGTGCCAGTAGTCGACAGGGGGCGGCGAACACCGGGGAGCTGTTTTTT	CASSRQGAANTGELFF
NA	TRBV12-3/TRBV12-4	TRBJ1-5	NA	TGTGCCAGCAGTCTCGGGAGCAATCAGCCCCAGCATTTT	CASSLGSNQPQHF
TRBD2	TRBV6-2/TRBV6-3	TRBJ2-7	NA	TGTGCCAGCAGTTACTCCCCCACTCGACTAGCGGTAAGCTCCTACGAGCAGTACTTC	CASSYSPTRLAVSSYEQYF
TRBD1	TRBV7-9	TRBJ1-6	NA	TGTGCCAGCAGCTCTCCGACAGGGGATTATAATTCACCCCTCCACTTT	CASSSPTGDYNSPLHF
TRBD1	TRBV10-2	TRBJ1-1	few	TGCGCCAGCAGTGAGTCGACAGGGGGAGGAACTGAAGCTTTCTTT	CASSESTGGGTEAFF
NA	TRBV11-2	TRBJ2-3	NA	TGTGCCAGCACCCGAGGCACAGATACGCAGTATTTT	CASTRGTDTQYF
TRBD1	TRBV5-1	TRBJ1-2	NA	TGCGCCAGCAGCTTGGCCGGGGACAGGGTCTATGGCTACACCTTC	CASSLAGDRVYGYTF
NA	TRBV19	TRBJ1-4	NA	TGTGCCAGTAGTATTTGGGTCCCTAGGGGAGAAAAACTGTTTTTT	CASSIWVPRGEKLFF
NA	TRBV3-1/TRBV3-2	TRBJ1-2	NA	TGTGCCAGCAGCCAAGACGGGTACTATGGCTACACCTTC	CASSQDGYYGYTF
TRBD1	TRBV27	TRBJ2-1	NA	TGTGCCAGCAGTCCCCTATCGGGACAGGGTTACAATGAGCAGTTCTTC	CASSPLSGQGYNEQFF
TRBD1	TRBV19	TRBJ1-1	NA	TGTGCCAGTAGTACCGGGAGGCAGGGGGCGGTTCGGGACACTGAAGCTTTCTTT	CASSTGRQGAVRDTEAFF
NA	TRBV7-3	TRBJ2-3	NA	TGTGCCAGCAGCCAATCTAGCGTCGGGACGCAGTATTTT	CASSQSSVGTQYF
TRBD2	TRBV30	TRBJ2-3	NA	TGTGCCTGGAGTGTTCCGGGGGGGGTGGATACGCAGTATTTT	CAWSVPGGVDTQYF
NA	TRBV3-1/TRBV3-2	TRBJ2-7	NA	TGTGCCAGCAGCCCCCTTGGAGACGAGCAGTACTTC	CASSPLGDEQYF
NA	TRBV2	TRBJ2-2	NA	TGTGCCAGCGGTACAGGATTCACCGGGGAGCTGTTTTTT	CASGTGFTGELFF
NA	TRBV5-1	TRBJ2-1	NA	TGCGCCAGCAGCTTATCACAGTACTCCTACAATGAGCAGTTCTTC	CASSLSQYSYNEQFF
TRBD1	TRBV14	TRBJ1-4	NA	TGTGCCAGCAGCAAGGTTACAGGGGTGGTTGAAAAACTGTTTTTT	CASSKVTGVVEKLFF
NA	TRBV6-5	TRBJ1-1	NA	TGTGCCAGCAGTTCAACATTCTCAGCTTTCTTT	CASSSTFSAFF
NA	TRBV6-1	TRBJ1-2	once	TGTGCCAGCAGTGAAGCGCGGGAAAGTGGCTACACCTTC	CASSEARESGYTF
NA	TRBV10-3	TRBJ1-6	NA	TGTGCCATCAGTGAGTTGGCGGGTTTTACGACCTATAATTCACCCCTCCACTTT	CAISELAGFTTYNSPLHF
TRBD1	TRBV6-1	TRBJ1-3	NA	TGTGCCAGCAGTGAAGCGGGGACAGGGTATGGAAACACCATATATTTT	CASSEAGTGYGNTIYF
NA	TRBV2	TRBJ1-5	NA	TGTGCCGGCGCGACAGCCTCTAGCAATCAGCCCCAGCATTTT	CAGATASSNQPQHF
NA	TRBV19	TRBJ1-2	NA	TGTGCCAGTAGCCACCCGGGGAATTCTAACTATGGCTACACCTTC	CASSHPGNSNYGYTF
TRBD1	TRBV4-2	TRBJ1-1	NA	TGTGCCAGCAGCCAGCCCGGACAGGGACACACTGAAGCTTTCTTT	CASSQPGQGHTEAFF
NA	TRBV4-1	TRBJ2-1	NA	TGCGCCAGCAGCCCCCGGGACTCGCAGTACAATGAGCAGTTCTTC	CASSPRDSQYNEQFF
NA	TRBV7-2	TRBJ1-3	NA	TGTGCCAGCAGCTTAGACGGAGGGGCGTGGGGAAACACCATATATTTT	CASSLDGGAWGNTIYF
TRBD2	TRBV4-1	TRBJ2-2	few	TGCGCCAGCGGCGGGGGGGCCGGGGAGCTGTTTTTT	CASGGGAGELFF
NA	TRBV12-3/TRBV12-4	TRBJ1-2	NA	TGTGCCAGCAGCTTAACAGCTAACTATGGCTACACCTTC	CASSLTANYGYTF
NA	TRBV10-3	TRBJ2-4	NA	TGTGCCATCAGTAAGGGGCTCGGGACAAACGGAAACATTCAGTACTTC	CAISKGLGTNGNIQYF
NA	TRBV2	TRBJ1-2	NA	TGTGCCAGCACCGAACAGGGAAACTATGGCTACACCTTC	CASTEQGNYGYTF
NA	TRBV21-1	TRBJ1-3	NA	TGTGCCAGCAGCATTCTACAGCCGGGAATGGAGAACACCATATATTTT	CASSILQPGMENTIYF
NA	TRBV30	TRBJ1-1	NA	TGTGCCTGGAGTGTTATGAACACTGAAGCTTTCTTT	CAWSVMNTEAFF
TRBD1	TRBV30	TRBJ1-1	NA	TGTGCCTGGAGAACAGGGGGGGGGAACACTGAAGCTTTCTTT	CAWRTGGGNTEAFF
NA	TRBV29-1	TRBJ1-4	NA	TGCAGCGTCCACCTGGGGGGAGAAAAACTGTTTTTT	CSVHLGGEKLFF
NA	TRBV3-1/TRBV3-2	TRBJ2-7	NA	TGTGCCAGCAGCCCCTCGCCCCGGGGTTTGACCTACGAGCAGTACTTC	CASSPSPRGLTYEQYF
NA	TRBV5-1	TRBJ1-2	NA	TGCGCCAGCAGCTTGGGACAGGATAAGCGCTATGGCTACACCTTC	CASSLGQDKRYGYTF
TRBD1	TRBV2	TRBJ2-3	NA	TGTGCCAGCACCCTGACAGGGGGCGCAGATACGCAGTATTTT	CASTLTGGADTQYF
TRBD2	TRBV5-4	TRBJ2-3	NA	TGTGCCAGCAGCTCCCTAGCGGGCCTCACAGATACGCAGTATTTT	CASSSLAGLTDTQYF